This T cell receptor beta chain was recovered during a study of low-dose radiotherapy and immunotherapy resistance in tumors (dated by TCRdb to 2022 to 2024). Looking at the study overall: In Cohort 1, 0.5 Gy per fraction was delivered every 2 weeks, and a total PTV dose of 6.5 Gy was prescribed. The trial did not randomize participants into treatment groups. Eight patients were included in the translational analysis: three from the first dose cohort and the first five from the second dose cohort. Starting on cycle 1 day 1, patients took 300 mg of aspirin by mouth once daily for four cycles. For Cohort 2, the dose was 1 Gy per fraction given every two weeks, adding up to 13 Gy in total across 26 weeks. Patients were given nivolumab as a 240 mg flat dose every two weeks and ipilimumab at 1 mg/kg every six weeks, with both drugs delivered intravenously. Intravenous cyclophosphamide at 200 mg/m2 was administered every two weeks, one day ahead of each radiation and immunotherapy administration.

From the cysteine through the phenylalanine, the CDR3 covers 15 amino acids. This entry keeps only the CDR3 DNA: 45 bases, framed from base 1. For CDR1 and CDR2, the germline V gene lists SGHTA and FQGNSA. Deletion took 6 bases off V and 2 bases off J, with a span of 11 bases between the germline ends. The data were produced on an Illumina HiSeq 2500. First-strand cDNA was synthesized using Superscript III and a set of TRAV- and TRBV-specific primers, so that both TCRalpha and TCRbeta chains were covered. TCRs were amplified for about 18 PCR cycles with Phusion, using a constant-region primer paired with the adapter attached to the V primers. The MessageAmp II aRNA Amplification Kit was used to amplify the isolated mRNA, with in vitro transcription run for roughly 16 hours at 37 degrees C. mRNA for TCR sequencing was isolated with the Dynabeads mRNA DIRECT Purification Kit. A second roughly 24-cycle Phusion PCR added indexed Illumina adapters, and products were purified with AMPure XP beads. In the paper's pipeline: Custom Perl scripts were used to pool TCR sequences that encoded the same protein, to remove out-of-frame sequences, and to calculate the abundance of each clonotype. TCR sequences supported by only a single read were excluded from analysis. Shannon entropy, Gini index, clonality, richness, and the frequency of TCRs shared between repertoires were included as repertoire metrics. TCRdb ran its own pipeline on the public reads, namely fastp trimming at Q25 and MiXCR clone calling, and kept in-frame beta chains. All rows with the same CDR3 protein become a single entry with the most common DNA and genes. The V and J calls, along with clone size, are taken from TCRdb and not from the paper's own processing. The sample table lists 65,000 to 95,000 distinct CDR3 sequences, approximately 17% of them with a count of one. The biggest ten clones account for 5.9% of the sample.

The time point label, read with the paper, signifies: before trial treatment. The donors came from RACIN, which was a single-arm phase I dose-escalation trial that paired nivolumab and ipilimumab with aspirin, low-dose cyclophosphamide and low-dose radiotherapy. Patients with advanced, TIL-negative solid tumors were considered eligible. In its sample, this clonotype was seen many times. Its specific antigen is unknown. Per-base qualities were not stored, and no clone one base away is much larger. The receptor comes from a male donor with prostate cancer. The chain was built from TRBV7-2 and TRBJ2-6; the D gene remains uncertain. The material was PBMCs, obtained before treatment. The DNA is TGTGCCAGCAGATCGACGCCCCCTGGGGCCAACGTCCTGACTTTC. It codes for CASRSTPPGANVLTF.